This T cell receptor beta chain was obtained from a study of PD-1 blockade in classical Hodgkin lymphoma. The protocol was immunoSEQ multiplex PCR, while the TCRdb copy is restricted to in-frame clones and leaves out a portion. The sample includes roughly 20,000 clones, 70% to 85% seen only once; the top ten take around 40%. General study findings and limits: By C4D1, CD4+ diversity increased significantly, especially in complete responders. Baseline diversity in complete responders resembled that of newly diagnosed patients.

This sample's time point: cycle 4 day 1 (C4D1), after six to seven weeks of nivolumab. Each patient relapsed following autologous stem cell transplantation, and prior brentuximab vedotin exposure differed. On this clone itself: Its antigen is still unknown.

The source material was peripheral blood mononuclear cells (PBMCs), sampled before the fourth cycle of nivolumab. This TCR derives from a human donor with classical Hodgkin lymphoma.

The CDR3 spells CASSSQDYGYTF. CDR3 coding DNA: TGTGCCAGCAGCTCACAGGACTATGGCTACACCTTC. The genes are TRBV5-8 and TRBJ1-2, with D possibly being TRBD1 (5 bases). V lost 3 bases to trimming and J lost 3 bases, with 6 bases between them. Germline CDR1 SGHTS, CDR2 YDEGEE. The length of the CDR3 is 12 residues. The full variable domain, in which reference TRBV5-8 and TRBJ1-2 provide the parts outside the CDR3, is EAGVTQSPTHLIKTRGQQATLRCSPISGHTSVYWYQQALGLGLQFLLWYDEGEERNRGNFPPRFSGRQFPNYSSELNVNALELEDSALYLCASSSQDYGYTFGSGTRLTVV.